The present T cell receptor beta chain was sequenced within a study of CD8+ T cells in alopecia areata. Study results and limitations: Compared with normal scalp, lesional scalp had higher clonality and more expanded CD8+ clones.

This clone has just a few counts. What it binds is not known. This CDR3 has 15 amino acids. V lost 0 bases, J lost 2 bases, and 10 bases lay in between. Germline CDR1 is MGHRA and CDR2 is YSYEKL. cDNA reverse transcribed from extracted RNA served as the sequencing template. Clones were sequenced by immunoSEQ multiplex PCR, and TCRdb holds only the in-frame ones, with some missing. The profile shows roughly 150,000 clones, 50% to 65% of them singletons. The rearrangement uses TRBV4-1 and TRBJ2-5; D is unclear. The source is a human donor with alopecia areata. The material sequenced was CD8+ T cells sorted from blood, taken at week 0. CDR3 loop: CASSQDQVVQETQYF. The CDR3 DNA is TGCGCCAGCAGCCAAGACCAGGTTGTGCAAGAGACCCAGTACTTC.